This TCR beta chain derives from a study of shared clonotypes between healthy human individuals. Study results and limitations: It was anticipated that sequencing depth would influence how many clonotypes donors shared. Inspection by rarefaction showed sorted-subset sequencing to be incomplete despite large depth.

About this clone: Its target is not known.

The deep-level immunoSEQ assay was used. Sequenced by immunoSEQ multiplex PCR; TCRdb stores in-frame clones only, minus some. The sample lists 2 million to 3 million clones; more than 85% were seen once. J gave up 0 bases and V 7 bases, and 9 bases lay outside the gene matches. Germline-derived CDR1 and CDR2 are SNHLY and FYNNEI. This CDR3 has 15 amino acids. This chain connects TRBV2 to TRBJ2-7, with 7 bases fitting TRBD1. The sequence was collected from a man aged 18 to 29 in good health. Some clones in this sample may be carry-over from other donors' samples. The source material was naive CD4+ T cells from PBMCs. Subset indicated: CD45RA+ positively selected. CDR3 nucleotides: TGTGCCAGCATCCAGGACAGGTTTCACTCCTACGAGCAGTACTTC. Amino acids: CASIQDRFHSYEQYF. Together with reference TRBV2 and TRBJ2-7, the CDR3 gives the full variable domain: EPEVTQTPSHQVTQMGQEVILRCVPISNHLYFYWYRQILGQKVEFLVSFYNNEISEKSEIFDDQFSVERPDGSNFTLKIRSTKLEDSAMYFCASIQDRFHSYEQYFGPGTRLTVT.